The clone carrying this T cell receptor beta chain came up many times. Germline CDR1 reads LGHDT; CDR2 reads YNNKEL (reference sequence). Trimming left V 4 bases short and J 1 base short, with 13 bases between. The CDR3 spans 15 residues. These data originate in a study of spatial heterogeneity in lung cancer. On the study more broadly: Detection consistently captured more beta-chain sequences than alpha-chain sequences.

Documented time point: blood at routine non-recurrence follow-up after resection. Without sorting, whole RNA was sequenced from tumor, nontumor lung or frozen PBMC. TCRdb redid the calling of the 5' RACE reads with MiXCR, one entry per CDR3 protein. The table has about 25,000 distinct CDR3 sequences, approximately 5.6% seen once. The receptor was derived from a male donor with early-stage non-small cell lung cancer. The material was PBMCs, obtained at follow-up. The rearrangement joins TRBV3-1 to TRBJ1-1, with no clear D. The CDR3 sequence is CASSPGAVSNTEAFF. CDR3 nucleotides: TGTGCCAGCAGCCCCGGAGCAGTCTCGAACACTGAAGCTTTCTTT. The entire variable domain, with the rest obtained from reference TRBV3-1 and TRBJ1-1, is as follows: DTAVSQTPKYLVTQMGNDKSIKCEQNLGHDTMYWYKQDSKKFLKIMFSYNNKELIINETVPNRFSPKSPDKAHLNLHINSLELGDSAVYFCASSPGAVSNTEAFFGQGTRLTVV.